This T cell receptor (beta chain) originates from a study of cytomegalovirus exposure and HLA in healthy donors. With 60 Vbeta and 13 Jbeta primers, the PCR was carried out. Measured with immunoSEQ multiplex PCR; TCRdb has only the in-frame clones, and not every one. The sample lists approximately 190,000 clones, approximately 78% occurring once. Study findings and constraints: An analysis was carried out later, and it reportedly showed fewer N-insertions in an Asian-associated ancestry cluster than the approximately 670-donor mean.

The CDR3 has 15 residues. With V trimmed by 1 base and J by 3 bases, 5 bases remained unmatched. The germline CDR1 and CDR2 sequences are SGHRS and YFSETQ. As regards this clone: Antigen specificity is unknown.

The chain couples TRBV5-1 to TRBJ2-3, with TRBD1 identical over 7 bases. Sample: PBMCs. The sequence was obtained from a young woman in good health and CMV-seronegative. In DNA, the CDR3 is TGCGCCAGCAGCTTGTGGGACAGCGAGACAGATACGCAGTATTTT. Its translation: CASSLWDSETDTQYF.